This record looks at one TCR beta chain sequence and its context. What antigen it recognizes has not been identified. Base quality data are lacking; no much larger clone is found one base away. TCRbeta CDR3 regions were amplified from genomic DNA using the immunoSEQ Assay, a bias-controlled multiplex PCR. The study's processing was this. The number of nucleated cells in each sample was estimated by amplification of reference gene primers within the assay. To quantify the absolute abundance of each unique TCRbeta CDR3 rearrangement, sequence reads were collapsed and filtered. For each sample, productive Simpson clonality was calculated as the square root of Simpson's diversity index over productive rearrangements. What TCRdb holds here is the immuneACCESS table cut down to in-frame rearrangements. Part of the clones is not present; checked against another copy, under half of the missing clones reflect an unresolved V gene, and the others are unexplained. Clone size and the V and J calls come from that table; the DNA yielded D and trimming. This sample holds about 42,000 clones; over 80% were observed only once. Roughly 5% of the sample is in the top ten clones.

This record comes from a study of blood T cell repertoires in COVID-19 (TCRdb year 2020). The study in broad terms: The collaborator samples originated in the United States, Italy and Spain and spanned the acute and convalescent phases of COVID-19. A de-identified subject ID, COVID-19 status, age in years and sex were almost always included in the sample metadata. The dataset comprised deeply sampled blood TCRbeta repertoires from subjects exposed to, actively infected with, or recovered from COVID-19. Where available, HLA class I and class II types were taken from metadata supplied by the sample provider and were not determined by assay-based typing. The repertoires were released in a freely available public database intended as a resource for research on the immune response to SARS-CoV-2. The prospective study material was composed of cDNA or gDNA derived from T cells, B-cell-depleted T cells, or PBMCs. The samples were drawn from the first 160 participants of the ongoing ImmuneRACE study and from some 1,300 subjects provided by 6 global collaborators.

The collaborating institutions used their own protocols to collect whole blood in K2EDTA tubes. For TCRbeta analysis, collaborators shipped samples as frozen whole blood, isolated PBMCs, or DNA extracted from either of those sample types. Germline trimming amounts to 5 bases on V and 8 bases on J, with 6 as the count of junction bases outside the gene matches. CDR1 is given as SGHTA and CDR2 as FQGTGA, both from the germline V gene. Inclusive of the bounding cysteine and phenylalanine, the CDR3 is 13 residues long. Left in the record is the CDR3 DNA by itself, 39 bases read in frame from the first base. On the study overall, not on this receptor specifically: Clinical and demographic metadata were provided uncurated, with the amount varying by source and participant.

The clonotype originates from a man in his fifties or sixties with active COVID-19. The chain was built from TRBV7-3 and TRBJ2-3, with 8 junctional bases fitting TRBD2. Input material: peripheral blood. The CDR3 protein sequence reads: CASSTLAGSTQYF. Read as DNA, the sequence is TGTGCCAGCAGCACTTTAGCGGGGTCTACGCAGTATTTT.